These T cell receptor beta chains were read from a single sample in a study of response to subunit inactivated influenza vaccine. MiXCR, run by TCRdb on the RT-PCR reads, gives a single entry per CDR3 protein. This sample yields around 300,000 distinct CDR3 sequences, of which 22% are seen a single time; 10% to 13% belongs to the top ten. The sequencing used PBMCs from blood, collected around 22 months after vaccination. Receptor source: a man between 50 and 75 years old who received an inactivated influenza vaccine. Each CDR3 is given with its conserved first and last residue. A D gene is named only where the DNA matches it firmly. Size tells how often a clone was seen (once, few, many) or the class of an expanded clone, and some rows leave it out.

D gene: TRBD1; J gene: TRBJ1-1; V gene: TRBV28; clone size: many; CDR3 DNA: TGTGCCAGCAGTTTTAACTTGGGACAGCAACTGAACACTGAAGCTTTCTTT; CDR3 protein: CASSFNLGQQLNTEAFF
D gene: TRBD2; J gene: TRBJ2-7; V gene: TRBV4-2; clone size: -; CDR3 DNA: TGTGCCAGCAGCCAAGATCGCACTAGCGGGACCTACGAGCAGTACTTC; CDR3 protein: CASSQDRTSGTYEQYF
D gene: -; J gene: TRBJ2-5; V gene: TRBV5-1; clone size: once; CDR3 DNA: TGCGCCAGCAGCGGATCCGGGACAAGACAAGAGACCCAGTACTTC; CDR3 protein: CASSGSGTRQETQYF
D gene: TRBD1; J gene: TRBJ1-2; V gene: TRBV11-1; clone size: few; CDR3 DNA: TGTGCCAGCAGCACGCGGCTAGGACAGGGGGCACGGAACTATGGCTACACCTTC; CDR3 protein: CASSTRLGQGARNYGYTF
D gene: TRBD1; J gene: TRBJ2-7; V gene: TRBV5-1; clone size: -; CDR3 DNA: TGCGCCAGCAGCGAACCGGGACAGGGTACCTACGAGCAGTACTTC; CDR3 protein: CASSEPGQGTYEQYF
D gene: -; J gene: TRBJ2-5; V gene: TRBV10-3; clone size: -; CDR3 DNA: TGTGCCATCAGTGAGTCGTCCCGCCGGGAGACCCAGTACTTC; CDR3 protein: CAISESSRRETQYF
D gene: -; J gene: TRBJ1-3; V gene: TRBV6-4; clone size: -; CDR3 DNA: TGTGCCAGCAGTGACTCGTTTAGCGAGGGGGCTGGAAACACCATATATTTT; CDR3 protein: CASSDSFSEGAGNTIYF
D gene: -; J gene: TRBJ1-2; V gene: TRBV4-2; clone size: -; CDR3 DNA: TGTGCCAGCAGCCAAGATGCGGATTATGGCTACACCTTC; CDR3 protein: CASSQDADYGYTF
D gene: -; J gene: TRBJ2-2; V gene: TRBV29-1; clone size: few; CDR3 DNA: TGCAGCGCAACCCGCTCCGGGGAGCTGTTTTTT; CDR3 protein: CSATRSGELFF
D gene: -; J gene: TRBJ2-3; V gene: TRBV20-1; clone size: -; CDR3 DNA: TGCAGTGCTACCGCATCGGAGGTGGCTGATACGCAGTATTTT; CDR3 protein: CSATASEVADTQYF
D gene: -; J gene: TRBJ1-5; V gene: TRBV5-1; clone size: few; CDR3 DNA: TGCGCCAGCAGCTTGTACCCATCAGGGAGAGGTGATAGCAATCAGCCCCAGCATTTT; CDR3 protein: CASSLYPSGRGDSNQPQHF
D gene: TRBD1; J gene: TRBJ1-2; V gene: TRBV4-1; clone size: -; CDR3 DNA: TGCGCCAGCAGCCAAGATCACTCATTTCGAGACAGGGAGGCTGGCTACACCTTC; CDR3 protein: CASSQDHSFRDREAGYTF
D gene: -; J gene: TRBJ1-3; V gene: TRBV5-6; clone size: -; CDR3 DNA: TGTGCCAGCAGCTTGCGCTCTGGAAACACCATATATTTT; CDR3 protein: CASSLRSGNTIYF
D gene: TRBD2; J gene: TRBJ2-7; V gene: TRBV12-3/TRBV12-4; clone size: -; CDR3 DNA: TGTGCCAGCAGTTTCCGGACTAGCGGGAGTCGTCGGGAGCAGTACTTC; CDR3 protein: CASSFRTSGSRREQYF